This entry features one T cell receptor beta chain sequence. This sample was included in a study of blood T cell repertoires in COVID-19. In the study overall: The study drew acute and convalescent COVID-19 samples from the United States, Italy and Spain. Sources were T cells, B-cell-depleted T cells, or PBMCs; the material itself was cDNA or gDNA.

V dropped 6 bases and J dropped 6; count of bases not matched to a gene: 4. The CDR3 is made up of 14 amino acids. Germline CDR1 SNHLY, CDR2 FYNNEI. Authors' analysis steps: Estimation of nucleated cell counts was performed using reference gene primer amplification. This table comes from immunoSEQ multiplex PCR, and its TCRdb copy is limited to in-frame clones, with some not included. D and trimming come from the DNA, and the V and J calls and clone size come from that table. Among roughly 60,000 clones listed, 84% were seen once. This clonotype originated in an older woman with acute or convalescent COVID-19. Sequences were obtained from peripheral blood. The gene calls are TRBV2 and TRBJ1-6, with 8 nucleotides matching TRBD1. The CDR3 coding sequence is TGTGCCAGCAGACAGGGGGAAGTTAATTCACCCCTCCACTTT. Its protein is CASRQGEVNSPLHF.